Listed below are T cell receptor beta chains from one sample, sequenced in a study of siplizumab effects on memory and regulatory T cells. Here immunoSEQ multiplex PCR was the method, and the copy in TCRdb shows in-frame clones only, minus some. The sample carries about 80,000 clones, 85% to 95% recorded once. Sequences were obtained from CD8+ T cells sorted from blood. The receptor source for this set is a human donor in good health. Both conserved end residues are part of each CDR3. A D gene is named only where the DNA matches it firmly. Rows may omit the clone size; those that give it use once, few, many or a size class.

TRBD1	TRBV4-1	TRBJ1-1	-	TGCGCCAGCAGCCATCCTACACAGGGGTGGAACACTGAAGCTTTCTTT	CASSHPTQGWNTEAFF
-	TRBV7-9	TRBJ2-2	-	TGTGCCAGCAGCTTGTCTTTGTCAGCCAACACCGGGGAGCTGTTTTTT	CASSLSLSANTGELFF
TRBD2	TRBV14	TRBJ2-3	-	TGTGCCAGCAGCCAAGTCCCCGCCGGGACTAGCAAGGCGCAGTATTTT	CASSQVPAGTSKAQYF
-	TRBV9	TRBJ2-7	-	TGTGCCAGCAGCGTAGATGCGAAATTCCCACCCGAGCAGTACTTC	CASSVDAKFPPEQYF
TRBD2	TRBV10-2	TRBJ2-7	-	TGCGCCAGCAGTGGATCCACAGGGACTAGCGGGACCTACGAGCAGTACTTC	CASSGSTGTSGTYEQYF
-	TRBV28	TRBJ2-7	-	TGTGCCAGCAGTATGGGACGGATAAACTACGAGCAGTACTTC	CASSMGRINYEQYF
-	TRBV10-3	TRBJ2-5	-	TGTGCCATCAGTGAAGGGGGCAGGGGAGGAGGAGAGACCCAGTACTTC	CAISEGGRGGGETQYF
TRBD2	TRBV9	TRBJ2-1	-	TGTGCCAGCAGCGCGACTAGCGGGAGCATGTATGAGCAGTTCTTC	CASSATSGSMYEQFF
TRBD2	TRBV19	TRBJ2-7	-	TGTGCCAGTAGTACGAGGCGGGAGGGCTCCTACGAGCAGTACTTC	CASSTRREGSYEQYF
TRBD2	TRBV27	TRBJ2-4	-	TGTGCCAGCAGTTTATCGGGGGAGACTAGCGGACCCAAAAACATTCAGTACTTC	CASSLSGETSGPKNIQYF
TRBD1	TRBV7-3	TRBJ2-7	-	TGTGCCAGCAGTCCAGGGCAGGGGGCAGGGTACGAGCAGTACTTC	CASSPGQGAGYEQYF
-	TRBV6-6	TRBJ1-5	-	TGTGCCAGCAGCCACGGGGGCGGCAATCAGCCCCAGCATTTT	CASSHGGGNQPQHF
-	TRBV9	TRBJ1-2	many	TGTGCCAGCAGCATAGAAGGACAGCTCGAATCGGGAGGCTACACCTTC	CASSIEGQLESGGYTF
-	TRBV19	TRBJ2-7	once	TGTGCCAGTACTCATGGGGCGGGGACATCCTACGAGCAGTACTTC	CASTHGAGTSYEQYF
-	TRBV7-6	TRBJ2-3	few	TGTGCCAGCAGCTTAGGGGCGCCAGGAGATACGCAGTATTTT	CASSLGAPGDTQYF